Below, 26 T cell receptor beta chains from the same sample are listed, as sequenced in a study of T cells in Graves' hyperthyroidism and ophthalmopathy. TCR beta CDR3 region amplification was performed from RNA transcripts. Primed by the HTBI set, a first-round RT-PCR was run on the TCR CDR3. TCRdb reanalysed the multiplex PCR reads using MiXCR and keeps one entry per CDR3 protein. The sample lists approximately 330,000 distinct CDR3 sequences; roughly 15% were seen once. Sequenced input: blood. Receptors originate from a woman in her 40s with Graves' ophthalmopathy.

Concerning this clonotype itself: One base away lies a much larger clone, so this may be a sequencing read error. CDR3 residues: CASSSARDRLGEQLF. Written as DNA, the CDR3 is TGTGCCAGCAGCTCAGCCCGGGACAGGTTGGGTGAGCAGCTCTTC. V is TRBV7-2 and J is TRBJ2-1, with TRBD1 identical over 8 bases. This CDR3 contains 15 residues. Germline values: CDR1 SGHTA, CDR2 FQGNSA.

The chain is built from TRBV13 and TRBJ1-4; unclear D gene. The V gene's germline CDR1 is PRHDT and CDR2 FYEKMQ (reference sequence). This CDR3 has 16 amino acids. Trimming took 5 bases from V and 4 from J, leaving 17 bases between them. The CDR3 spells CASSPPGIVHNEKLFF. Written as DNA, the CDR3 is TGTGCCAGCAGCCCACCGGGAATTGTCCATAATGAAAAACTGTTTTTT.

This clonotype was detected ten times or more. The chain has TRBV30 and TRBJ2-3; unclear D gene. This CDR3 spans 12 amino acids. CDR1 and CDR2 from the germline V gene are GTSNPN and SVGIG (reference sequence). Between the trimmed V and J ends, which lost 0 bases and 4 bases, there was a span of 5 bases. CDR3 sequence: CAWSVRADTQYF. For the CDR3, the DNA is TGTGCCTGGAGTGTAAGAGCAGATACGCAGTATTTT.

In its sample, this clonotype was seen many times. The V gene is TRBV24-1, the J gene TRBJ2-3; D not certain. Germline CDR1 reads KGHDR; CDR2 reads SFDVKD. The CDR3 is 16 residues long. Trimming removed 4 bases from V and 2 bases from J, with 15 bases in between. The CDR3 sequence is CATSEGTAPNTDTQYF. The CDR3 DNA reads as TGTGCCACCAGTGAAGGAACAGCCCCTAACACAGATACGCAGTATTTT.

Ten or more counts support this clonotype. The chain links TRBV24-1 to TRBJ2-3; maybe TRBD2 (5 bases). The V end was cut by 1 base, the J end by 10 bases, with 8 bases between. CDR3 length: 12 amino acids. CDR1 and CDR2 from the germline V gene are KGHDR and SFDVKD. This chain's CDR3 is CATSDLSGAQYF. The CDR3, as DNA: TGTGCCACCAGTGATTTAAGCGGAGCGCAGTATTTT.

This clonotype occurred many times. The chain links TRBV27 to TRBJ1-1; a possible D gene is TRBD1 (6 bases). CDR1 and CDR2 from the germline V gene are MNHEY and SMNVEV (reference sequence). The CDR3 is made up of 14 amino acids. The V end was cut by 5 bases, the J end by 5 bases, with 15 bases between. This CDR3 reads CASSPNRDGTEAFF. CDR3 DNA: TGTGCCAGCAGTCCTAACAGGGACGGGACTGAAGCTTTCTTT.

This chain uses TRBV14 with TRBJ2-2, with D tentatively TRBD1 (6 bases). Trimming stripped 2 bases from V and 6 bases from J, with 16 bases between. The CDR3 sequence is 16 residues long. Germline V gene data show CDR1 as SGHDN and CDR2 as FVKESK. This CDR3 reads CASSQSGTRRSGELFF. In DNA form, the CDR3 reads TGTGCCAGCAGCCAATCCGGGACACGCCGGTCCGGGGAGCTGTTTTTT.

This clonotype was detected a few times. The gene calls are TRBV10-3 and TRBJ2-7; the D gene could be TRBD1 or TRBD2 (5 bases each). Germline lookup yields CDR1 ENHRY and CDR2 SYGVKD. The V end lost 3 bases, the J end lost 0 bases, and 12 bases lay between the germline ends. The CDR3 contains 15 residues. The CDR3 sequence: CAISDVGGRSYEQYF. For the CDR3, the DNA is TGTGCCATCAGTGATGTTGGGGGACGCTCCTACGAGCAGTACTTC.

In this sample, this clonotype turned up a few times. The rearrangement joins TRBV11-2 to TRBJ2-1; TRBD2 agrees at 9 bases. Germline CDR1 reads SGHAT; CDR2 reads FQNNGV. This CDR3 has 16 residues. J gave up 1 base and V 5 bases, and 6 bases lay outside the gene matches. DNA for the CDR3: TGTGCCAGCAGCCAGAAAGCGGGGGGTTCCTACAATGAGCAGTTCTTC. Translated, it gives CASSQKAGGSYNEQFF. Complete variable domain (other parts from reference TRBV11-2 and TRBJ2-1): EAGVAQSPRYKIIEKRQSVAFWCNPISGHATLYWYQQILGQGPKLLIQFQNNGVVDDSQLPKDRFSAERLKGVDSTLKIQPAKLEDSAVYLCASSQKAGGSYNEQFFGPGTRLTVL.

The table lists this clonotype with a few counts. The chain couples TRBV18 to TRBJ1-1; D is perhaps TRBD1 (5 bases). The germline CDR1 and CDR2 sequences are KGHSH and LQKENI. The CDR3 spans 15 residues. Trimming shortened V by 0 bases and J by 0 bases, and 8 bases separated the two germline ends. DNA of the CDR3: TGTGCCAGCTCACCACCGGGGGGGTTGAACACTGAAGCTTTCTTT. Protein: CASSPPGGLNTEAFF.

This clonotype has at least ten counts. The V gene is TRBV11-3, the J gene TRBJ2-3; D unclear. V was pared by 5 bases and J by 0 bases, with 15 bases between. CDR1 is SGHNT, CDR2 YENEEA, per germline. The CDR3 runs 16 residues. CDR3 nucleotide sequence: TGTGCCAGCAGCCCTAGGTCAGGACCTAGCACAGATACGCAGTATTTT. Translating it yields CASSPRSGPSTDTQYF.

The gene calls are TRBV19 and TRBJ2-2; D could derive from TRBD1 or TRBD2 (6 bases each). CDR3 length equals 15 residues. Germline V gene sequence: CDR1 LNHDA, CDR2 SQIVND (reference sequence). Trimming removed 3 bases at V and 4 bases at J, with 12 bases between. This CDR3 reads CASSMPTGATGELFF. The CDR3 DNA reads TGTGCCAGTAGTATGCCGACGGGGGCCACCGGGGAGCTGTTTTTT. Full variable domain (rest looked up from reference TRBV19 and TRBJ2-2): DGGITQSPKYLFRKEGQNVTLSCEQNLNHDAMYWYRQDPGQGLRLIYYSQIVNDFQKGDIAEGYSVSREKKESFPLTVTSAQKNPTAFYLCASSMPTGATGELFFGEGSRLTVL.

The chain combines TRBV4-1 with TRBJ2-2; possible D gene TRBD2, 5 bases. Trimming left V 2 bases short and J 1 base short, with 8 bases between. From germline, CDR1 is MGHRA and CDR2 YSYEKL. The CDR3 length is 15 residues. DNA of the CDR3: TGCGCCAGCAGCCAACTCCGGGGGAACACCGGGGAGCTGTTTTTT. Protein sequence: CASSQLRGNTGELFF.

There are many counts of this clonotype. At one end, the junction sequence differs from germline, possibly due to a read error. The chain has TRBV13 and TRBJ1-5, with D tentatively TRBD1 (5 bases). From germline, CDR1 is PRHDT and CDR2 FYEKMQ (reference sequence). This CDR3 has 15 amino acids. The CDR3 is CASSVGTGLNQPQHF. The DNA of the CDR3 is TGTGCCAGCAGCGTAGGGACCGGGCTAAATCAGCCCCAGCATTTT.

This chain links TRBV4-1 with TRBJ2-5; TRBD2 might be the D (6 bases). From germline, CDR1 is MGHRA and CDR2 YSYEKL. Trimming took off 2 bases at V and 4 bases at J, with 11 bases between the two ends. The CDR3 has 14 residues. The CDR3 spells CASSQRGTAETQYF. The DNA of the CDR3 is TGCGCCAGCAGCCAACGGGGGACTGCAGAGACCCAGTACTTC.

The chain uses TRBV7-9 and TRBJ2-5, with 8 bases fitting TRBD1. V shed 6 bases, J shed 5 bases, and the junction held 8 bases outside the gene matches. This CDR3 comprises 14 residues. Germline CDR1 is SEHNR and CDR2 is FQNEAQ (reference sequence). Here the CDR3 reads CASRSGQGWETQYF. The CDR3 DNA follows: TGTGCCAGCAGATCCGGACAGGGTTGGGAGACCCAGTACTTC.

This clonotype was detected many times. The genes are TRBV2 and TRBJ2-5; 10 bases line up with TRBD1. CDR3 length: 14 amino acids. Trimming removed 10 bases from V and 4 bases from J; junction bases left unmatched: 9. Per germline, CDR1 SNHLY and CDR2 FYNNEI. The CDR3 nucleotides are TGTGCCACTGCCCGGGACAGGGGAAGAGAGACCCAGTACTTC. Residues: CATARDRGRETQYF.

J is TRBJ2-1 and V is TRBV24-1, with D perhaps given as TRBD1 or TRBD2 (6 bases each). The V end was cut by 5 bases, the J end by 4 bases, with 26 bases between. The CDR3 is 19 residues long. The germline gives CDR1 KGHDR, CDR2 SFDVKD. Here the CDR3 DNA reads TGTGCCACCAGTGTGGGAACCTTATCGGGGGAGGACAGATACAATGAGCAGTTCTTC. It translates to CATSVGTLSGEDRYNEQFF.

The chain carries TRBV5-1 and TRBJ1-3, with D possibly being TRBD1 (5 bases). The CDR3 spans 16 residues. Trimming removed 0 bases at V and 0 bases at J, with 10 bases between. Germline V gives CDR1 SGHRS, CDR2 YFSETQ. The CDR3 here is CASSLAGAISGNTIYF. The CDR3 DNA reads TGCGCCAGCAGCTTGGCCGGGGCCATCTCTGGAAACACCATATATTTT.

At least ten counts were recorded for this clonotype. The chain is built from TRBV29-1 and TRBJ2-2; TRBD1 or TRBD2 may be the D gene (5 bases each). This CDR3 spans 14 amino acids. In germline, CDR1 is SQVTM, CDR2 ANQGSEA. V was clipped by 2 bases and J by 0 bases, with 7 bases between them. The CDR3 spells CSVELGANTGELFF. CDR3 DNA: TGCAGCGTTGAACTGGGGGCGAACACCGGGGAGCTGTTTTTT.

As regards this clonotype: A read error is possible here, since a much larger clone lies one base away. The chain uses TRBV5-1 and TRBJ1-2, with D hard to call. There are 14 residues in the CDR3. The germline gives CDR1 SGHRS, CDR2 YFSETQ. Trimming pared 5 bases from V and 4 bases from J, leaving 15 bases between. The CDR3: CASRRQGTVYGYTF. The CDR3 region has the DNA TGCGCCAGCAGGCGGCAAGGAACGGTCTATGGCTACACCTTC.

This CDR3 is CASRVRGLGNQPQHF. The CDR3, as DNA: TGTGCCAGCAGGGTCAGGGGGCTTGGCAATCAGCCCCAGCATTTT. The chain joins TRBV6-1 to TRBJ1-5; 8 bases are shared with TRBD1. Germline trimming cut 6 bases from V and 2 bases from J; bases unmatched to any gene: 6. Germline loops: CDR1 MNHNS, CDR2 SASEGT. This CDR3 is 15 amino acids long.

This clonotype occurred many times. J is TRBJ1-1 and V is TRBV10-3; D remains ambiguous. The CDR3 spans 13 residues. Trimming stripped 6 bases from V and 1 base from J, with 9 bases between. Germline CDR1 reads ENHRY; CDR2 reads SYGVKD. The CDR3 DNA is TGTGCCATCAGGCCGGACGAGAACACTGAAGCTTTCTTT. The encoded protein is CAIRPDENTEAFF.

This clonotype was seen at least ten times. This chain uses TRBV7-9 with TRBJ1-5, with 9 positions matching TRBD1. CDR1 and CDR2 from the germline V gene are SEHNR and FQNEAQ (reference sequence). The CDR3 totals 15 residues. V shed 1 base and J 7 bases; nucleotides not matched to a gene: 5. CDR3 sequence (DNA): TGTGCCAGCAGCTTAGGAGGGACAGGGTTACAGCCCCAGCATTTT. Translating gives CASSLGGTGLQPQHF.

The chain is built from TRBV7-9 and TRBJ2-1; D is possibly TRBD2 (5 bases). The CDR3 length is 15 residues. V gave up 6 bases and J gave up 0 bases, with 12 bases separating them. Looked up from germline, CDR1 is SEHNR and CDR2 is FQNEAQ (reference sequence). Here the CDR3 DNA reads TGTGCCAGCAGAGCGGACTTCAGCTCCTACAATGAGCAGTTCTTC. This translates into CASRADFSSYNEQFF.

V is TRBV20-1 and J is TRBJ1-2; no clear D gene. The ends were cut back, 3 bases at V and 0 bases at J, with 14 bases in the middle. The CDR3 sequence is 15 residues long. The V gene's germline CDR1 is DFQATT and CDR2 SNEGSKA (reference sequence). CDR3 loop: CSARSLGLSNYGYTF. The CDR3 bases are TGCAGTGCTAGGAGCCTTGGACTGTCTAACTATGGCTACACCTTC.